This entry lists 7 T cell receptor beta chains sequenced from one sample in a study of CD8 T cells in ankylosing spondylitis. Study observations and caveats: Among TCR beta sequences, a motif of about 8 highly homologous variants appeared characteristic of ankylosing spondylitis blood.

No antigen has been assigned to these receptors. MiXCR was run by TCRdb on the 5' RACE reads, yielding one entry per CDR3 protein. The sample gives approximately 540,000 distinct CDR3 sequences, roughly 13% of which show up once; about 6.8% is in the top ten. Sequencing input: blood, either unsorted or a sorted T cell fraction (not recorded which). These receptors were collected from a male donor with ankylosing spondylitis.

The chain joins TRBV20-1 to TRBJ2-1; possibly TRBD2 for D (5 bases). The V end lost 2 bases, the J end lost 2 bases, and 16 bases lay between the germline ends. Germline V gene sequence: CDR1 DFQATT, CDR2 SNEGSKA (reference sequence). CDR3 length: 16 residues. The CDR3 DNA follows: TGCAGTGCTAGACTCTTGAGGGAGCGTGCCTACAATGAGCAGTTCTTC. As protein: CSARLLRERAYNEQFF.

This clonotype was seen repeatedly, ten times or more. Here the CDR3 reads CASSLGLAGLNEQFF. CDR3 bases: TGCGCCAGCAGCTTGGGACTAGCGGGCCTCAATGAGCAGTTCTTC. This chain links TRBV5-1 with TRBJ2-1, with TRBD2 matching over 10 bases. Germline values: CDR1 SGHRS, CDR2 YFSETQ. Trimming cost V 0 bases and J 6 bases; bases outside gene matches: 3. The CDR3 is made up of 15 amino acids. The full variable domain, rest sourced from reference TRBV5-1 and TRBJ2-1, is KAGVTQTPRYLIKTRGQQVTLSCSPISGHRSVSWYQQTPGQGLQFLFEYFSETQRNKGNFPGRFSGRQFSNSRSEMNVSTLELGDSALYLCASSLGLAGLNEQFFGPGTRLTVL.

V gene TRBV6-1 combines with J gene TRBJ2-7, with TRBD1 matching over 8 bases. After removal of 1 base from V and 6 bases from J, the junction contained 2 bases not matched to a gene. Germline V gene data show CDR1 as MNHNS and CDR2 as SASEGT. CDR3 size: 13 residues. In DNA, the CDR3 is TGTGCCAGCAGTGAAGTGACAGGGGTCGAGCAGTACGTC. It specifies CASSEVTGVEQYV.

The gene calls are TRBV12-3 or TRBV12-4 and TRBJ2-5, with 8 bases identical to TRBD1. The CDR3 extends over 15 amino acids. Trimming at V came to 5 bases and at J to 5 bases, leaving 10 bases not matched to a gene. The CDR3 sequence: CASSRLTGAVETQYF. Here the CDR3 DNA reads TGTGCCAGCAGTCGACTGACAGGGGCCGTCGAGACCCAGTACTTC.

The chain carries TRBV11-2 and TRBJ2-1, with TRBD2 as a possible D gene (6 bases). This CDR3 comprises 16 residues. V gave up 5 bases and J gave up 8 bases, with 22 bases separating them. Looked up from germline, CDR1 is SGHAT and CDR2 is FQNNGV. CDR3 DNA: TGTGCCAGCAGCCGACGGGGGACCCAGGTGGGGGATGAGCAGTTCTTC. It is translated as CASSRRGTQVGDEQFF.

This clonotype has only a few counts. J is TRBJ2-5 and V is TRBV27; 12 bases match TRBD1. Germline trimming cut 2 bases from V and 7 bases from J; bases unmatched to any gene: 5. The CDR3 has 15 residues. From germline, CDR1 is MNHEY and CDR2 SMNVEV (reference sequence). As DNA, the CDR3 is TGTGCCAGCAGTTTACTGGGACAGGGGGCCGGGACCCAGTACTTC. Translation: CASSLLGQGAGTQYF.

There are many counts of this clonotype. The chain employs TRBV4-1 and TRBJ2-2; TRBD2 matches at 7 bases. J was trimmed by 6 bases and V by 3 bases; bases with no gene match: 7. Germline V gene sequence: CDR1 MGHRA, CDR2 YSYEKL. This CDR3 is built from 15 residues. CDR3 in DNA: TGCGCCAGCAGCCACGGAGGACTAGTTTCCGGGGAGCTGTTTTTT. As protein: CASSHGGLVSGELFF.